The next 16 T cell receptor beta chains were all read from a single sample in a study of T cell repertoires in cytomegalovirus infection. For these TCRs, the target antigens are not known. TCRdb reprocessed the reads via MiXCR and lists one record per CDR3 protein. This sample carries approximately 1,000,000 distinct CDR3 sequences, about 33% of them seen once, and the ten largest clones take over 10%. The specimen was cultured CD8+ T cells from PBMCs, collected from culture after CMV antigen stimulation. The receptors derive from a human donor in good health (CMV status not recorded). Some clones in this sample may be carry-over from other donors' samples.

The chain links TRBV6-6 to TRBJ1-2; 8 bases align to TRBD1. Germline CDR1 is MNHNY and CDR2 is SVGAGI (reference sequence). There are 16 residues in the CDR3. V was pared by 5 bases and J by 2 bases, with 10 bases of the junction left unmatched. CDR3 coding DNA: TGTGCCAGCAGTGCGGACAGGGTAGAAGGAAACTATGGCTACACCTTC. This gives the protein CASSADRVEGNYGYTF.

This clonotype was counted at least ten times. This chain links TRBV7-2 with TRBJ2-3, with 7 nucleotides matching TRBD1. Germline V CDR1 and CDR2: SGHTA, FQGNSA. V shed 4 bases, J shed 2 bases, and the junction held 12 bases outside the gene matches. This CDR3 is built from 17 residues. The CDR3 nucleotides are TGTGCCAGCAGCTCCCCTCGGACAGGCATAAACACAGATACGCAGTATTTT. Its protein product is CASSSPRTGINTDTQYF. The whole variable domain, remainder taken from reference TRBV7-2 and TRBJ2-3, is GAGVSQSPSNKVTEKGKDVELRCDPISGHTALYWYRQSLGQGLEFLIYFQGNSAPDKSGLPSDRFSAERTGGSVSTLTIQRTQQEDSAVYLCASSSPRTGINTDTQYFGPGTRLTVL.

This clonotype was seen many times. The chain joins TRBV6-1 to TRBJ1-1; D is uncertain. This CDR3 is built from 16 residues. Germline V gene lookup returns CDR1 MNHNS and CDR2 SASEGT. The V and J ends lost 6 bases and 5 bases respectively, with 22 bases between them. Here the CDR3 DNA reads TGTGCCAGCAGATCCCGGACCGGGTTGAGGCGGACTGAAGCTTTCTTT. Protein sequence: CASRSRTGLRRTEAFF.

This chain connects TRBV15 to TRBJ2-7; 7 nucleotides match TRBD1. Germline CDR1 is LNHNV and CDR2 is YYDKDF (reference sequence). The CDR3 spans 15 residues. Unmatched junction bases numbered 3, after V lost 0 bases and J lost 1 base. CDR3 residues: CATSRDRTGSYEQYV. For the CDR3, the DNA is TGTGCCACCAGCAGAGACCGGACAGGTTCCTACGAGCAGTACGTC.

Only a few counts were recorded for this clonotype. J is TRBJ2-1 and V is TRBV28, with TRBD2 matching 8 bases. Trimming took 5 bases from V and 0 from J; bases not matched to a gene: 9. There are 17 residues in the CDR3. Looked up from germline, CDR1 is MDHEN and CDR2 is SYDVKM. The DNA for the CDR3 is TGTGCCAGCAGTACTCGTCGCGGGGGGCTCTCCTACAATGAGCAGTTCTTC. Translating gives CASSTRRGGLSYNEQFF.

This clonotype was counted a few times. An end of the junction differs from the germline gene, which may be a read error. The CDR3 DNA reads as TGTGCCAGCGGTTACCTACAGGGAACTGAAGCTTTCTTT. Translated: CASGYLQGTEAFF. V gene TRBV6-2 or TRBV6-3 combines with J gene TRBJ1-1; D may be TRBD1 (6 bases). Per germline, CDR1 MNHEY and CDR2 SVGEGT. The CDR3 length is 13 residues.

The chain is built from TRBV18 and TRBJ1-1; 8 bases align to TRBD1. Germline CDR1 is KGHSH and CDR2 is LQKENI. The V segment lost 3 bases and the J segment 4 bases; nucleotides outside the gene matches: 4. The length of the CDR3 is 14 residues. This chain's CDR3 is CASSPTGALTEAFF. The CDR3 coding sequence is TGTGCCAGCTCACCGACAGGGGCCCTCACTGAAGCTTTCTTT. Full variable domain (missing parts from reference TRBV18 and TRBJ1-1): NAGVMQNPRHLVRRRGQEARLRCSPMKGHSHVYWYRQLPEEGLKFMVYLQKENIIDESGMPKERFSAEFPKEGPSILRIQQVVRGDSAAYFCASSPTGALTEAFFGQGTRLTVV.

The chain couples TRBV24-1 to TRBJ2-7, with D possibly matching TRBD2 (6 bases). The V gene lost 9 bases and the J gene lost 4 bases, with 18 bases spanning the gap. CDR1 is KGHDR and CDR2 is SFDVKD in the germline V gene. This CDR3 is 14 amino acids long. In nucleotides, the CDR3 is TGTGCCACCTCCCACCCCGGACTAAAATACGAGCAGTACGTC. As protein: CATSHPGLKYEQYV.

This clonotype was detected once. A much larger clonotype is one base distant, so this may be a read error. V is TRBV7-2 and J is TRBJ2-4; maybe TRBD2 (7 bases). Germline CDR1 is SGHTA and CDR2 is FQGNSA. CDR3 length: 18 residues. CDR3 DNA sequence: TGTGCCAGCAGCCTATCCTTCGGGGGGCCCCTAGCCAAAAACTTTCAGTACTTC. The encoded protein is CASSLSFGGPLAKNFQYF. Together with reference TRBV7-2 and TRBJ2-4, the CDR3 gives the full variable domain: GAGVSQSPSNKVTEKGKDVELRCDPISGHTALYWYRQSLGQGLEFLIYFQGNSAPDKSGLPSDRFSAERTGGSVSTLTIQRTQQEDSAVYLCASSLSFGGPLAKNFQYFGAGTRLSVL.

This clonotype has just a few counts. This chain joins TRBV7-6 and TRBJ2-7; the match to TRBD1 covers 8 bases. This CDR3 is built from 15 residues. Germline V CDR1 and CDR2: SGHVS, FNYEAQ. J was trimmed by 2 bases and V by 3 bases; bases with no gene match: 6. CDR3 region: CASSFLRDRPYEQYF. The CDR3 DNA is TGTGCCAGCAGCTTTCTTCGGGACAGGCCCTACGAGCAGTACTTC. The full variable domain, its missing parts supplied by reference TRBV7-6 and TRBJ2-7, is GAGVSQSPRYKVTKRGQDVALRCDPISGHVSLYWYRQALGQGPEFLTYFNYEAQQDKSGLPNDRFSAERPEGSISTLTIQRTEQRDSAMYRCASSFLRDRPYEQYFGPGTRLTVT.

For this clonotype: A much bigger clone sits one base away, suggesting this may be a read error. The V gene is TRBV11-2, the J gene TRBJ2-2, with D possibly being TRBD1 or TRBD2 (6 bases each). CDR1 and CDR2 (germline): SGHAT, FQNNGV. CDR3 size: 15 residues. CDR3: CTSSLGGGPVGELFF. The CDR3 bases are TGTACCAGCAGCTTAGGAGGGGGGCCTGTGGGGGAGCTGTTTTTT.

This clonotype occurred a few times. The CDR3: CASSESPLRDTEAFF. The CDR3 DNA follows: TGTGCCAGCAGTGAGTCCCCCCTTAGGGACACTGAAGCTTTCTTT. This chain uses TRBV2 with TRBJ1-1; no reliable D call. Per the germline V gene, CDR1 is SNHLY and CDR2 is FYNNEI. CDR3 length equals 15 residues. The ends were cut back, 3 bases at V and 3 bases at J, with 14 bases in the middle. The full variable domain, with the rest looked up from reference TRBV2 and TRBJ1-1, is EPEVTQTPSHQVTQMGQEVILRCVPISNHLYFYWYRQILGQKVEFLVSFYNNEISEKSEIFDDQFSVERPDGSNFTLKIRSTKLEDSAMYFCASSESPLRDTEAFFGQGTRLTVV.

This clonotype turned up a few times. The genes are TRBV4-3 and TRBJ2-3; tentatively, D is TRBD1 (5 bases). Looked up from germline, CDR1 is LGHNA and CDR2 is YSLEER. V lost 0 bases to trimming and J lost 4 bases, with 11 bases between them. The CDR3 length is 15 residues. The CDR3 DNA sequence: TGCGCCAGCAGCCAAGATAGTGACAGTGCAGATACGCAGTATTTT. Amino acids: CASSQDSDSADTQYF.

V gene TRBV4-1 combines with J gene TRBJ1-1, with 11 nucleotides matching TRBD1. The CDR3 consists of 15 residues. Germline lookup yields CDR1 MGHRA and CDR2 YSYEKL. The V gene end was trimmed by 3 bases and the J gene end by 3 bases; junction bases not matched to a gene: 3. The CDR3 loop is CASSHGQGADTEAFF. DNA for the CDR3: TGCGCCAGCAGCCATGGACAGGGGGCAGACACTGAAGCTTTCTTT.

The chain carries TRBV20-1 and TRBJ2-3, with TRBD2 matching over 10 bases. After removal of 4 bases from V and 4 bases from J, the junction contained 5 bases not matched to a gene. The CDR3 sequence is 14 residues long. Germline V gene sequence: CDR1 DFQATT, CDR2 SNEGSKA (reference sequence). The CDR3 loop is CSAKLAGTADTQYF. As DNA, the CDR3 is TGCAGTGCTAAACTAGCGGGGACCGCAGATACGCAGTATTTT.

This chain links TRBV5-1 with TRBJ2-1; TRBD2 matches at 7 bases. Trimming at V came to 2 bases and at J to 8 bases, leaving 7 bases not matched to a gene. The CDR3 has 14 residues. CDR1 SGHRS and CDR2 YFSETQ come from the germline V gene. DNA for the CDR3: TGCGCCAGCAGCTTAGAAAAGGGGAGGGATGAGCAGTTCTTC. As protein: CASSLEKGRDEQFF.